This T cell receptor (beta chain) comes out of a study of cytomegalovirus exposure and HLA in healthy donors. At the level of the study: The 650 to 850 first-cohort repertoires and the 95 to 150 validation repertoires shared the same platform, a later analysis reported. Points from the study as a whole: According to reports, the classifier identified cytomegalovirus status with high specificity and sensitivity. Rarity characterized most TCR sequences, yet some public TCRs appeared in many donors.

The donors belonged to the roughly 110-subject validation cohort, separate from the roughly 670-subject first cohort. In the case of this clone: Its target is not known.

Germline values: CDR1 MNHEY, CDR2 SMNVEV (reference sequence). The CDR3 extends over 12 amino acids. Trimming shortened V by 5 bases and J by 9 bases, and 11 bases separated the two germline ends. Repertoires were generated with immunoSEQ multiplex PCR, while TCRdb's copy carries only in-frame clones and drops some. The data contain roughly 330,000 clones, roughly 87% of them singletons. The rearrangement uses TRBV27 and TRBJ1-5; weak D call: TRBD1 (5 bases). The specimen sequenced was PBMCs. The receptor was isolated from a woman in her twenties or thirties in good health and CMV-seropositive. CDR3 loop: CASSRGSGPQHF. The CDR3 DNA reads TGTGCCAGCAGTCGGGGGAGTGGGCCCCAGCATTTT.